This passage covers 20 T cell receptor beta chains from one sample sequenced in a study of shared clonotypes between healthy human individuals. Libraries were prepared by immunoSEQ multiplex PCR; TCRdb keeps only in-frame clonotypes and omits some of them. This table holds under 350,000 clones, around 86% found once. The specimen sequenced was memory CD8+ T cells sorted from blood. Subset indicated: CD45RO+ cells pooled with CCR7-negative TemRA cells. The receptor set was obtained from a man aged 18 to 35 in good health.

V and J are TRBV4-2 and TRBJ2-5; 7 bases fit TRBD1. Germline lookup yields CDR1 LGHNA and CDR2 YNFKEQ. Losses at the gene ends were 0 bases for V and 1 base for J; bases not matched to a gene: 5. CDR3 length: 16 amino acids. The CDR3 loop is CASSQDPRDSQETQYF. CDR3 nucleotides: TGTGCCAGCAGCCAAGACCCCCGGGACAGCCAAGAGACCCAGTACTTC.

The rearrangement uses TRBV6-1 and TRBJ1-2; 8 bases agree with TRBD1. CDR1 is MNHNS, CDR2 SASEGT, per germline. V was pared by 6 bases and J by 5 bases, with 11 bases of the junction left unmatched. The CDR3 runs to 15 residues. The CDR3 here is CASRRRTGTMYGYTF. The CDR3 DNA is TGTGCCAGCAGGAGGCGGACAGGGACCATGTATGGCTACACCTTC.

The genes are TRBV7-9 and TRBJ1-5; D is unresolved. From germline, CDR1 is SEHNR and CDR2 FQNEAQ (reference sequence). Trimming took 5 bases from V and 2 from J, leaving 13 bases between them. The length of the CDR3 is 15 residues. The DNA of the CDR3 is TGTGCCAGCAGCCGCTCTACCAACCGCAATCAGCCCCAGCATTTT. This encodes CASSRSTNRNQPQHF.

The chain couples TRBV9 to TRBJ2-2; 13 nucleotides line up with TRBD2. CDR3 length: 18 residues. Germline V gene data show CDR1 as SGDLS and CDR2 as YYNGEE. V lost 3 bases and J lost 5; bases outside the gene matches: 10. CDR3 coding DNA: TGTGCCAGCAGCGACGGACTAGCGGGAGCGGGACTTACCGGGGAGCTGTTTTTT. This gives the protein CASSDGLAGAGLTGELFF. The entire variable domain, with the rest obtained from reference TRBV9 and TRBJ2-2, is as follows: DSGVTQTPKHLITATGQRVTLRCSPRSGDLSVYWYQQSLDQGLQFLIQYYNGEERAKGNILERFSAQQFPDLHSELNLSSLELGDSALYFCASSDGLAGAGLTGELFFGEGSRLTVL.

The chain couples TRBV27 to TRBJ1-1; D unresolved. This CDR3 is built from 19 residues. The germline gives CDR1 MNHEY, CDR2 SMNVEV (reference sequence). Trimming pared 5 bases from V and 3 bases from J, leaving 28 bases between. The CDR3 loop is CASSPSPVAKSTGDTEAFF. Written as DNA, the CDR3 is TGTGCCAGCAGTCCGTCTCCCGTAGCTAAGAGCACTGGGGACACTGAAGCTTTCTTT.

The chain uses TRBV29-1 and TRBJ1-2, with D unresolved. Germline V gene sequence: CDR1 SQVTM, CDR2 ANQGSEA. The V end lost 3 bases, the J end lost 8 bases, and 13 bases lay between the germline ends. The CDR3 spans 12 residues. CDR3 region: CSVDTGMRGYTF. The CDR3 bases are TGCAGCGTTGATACGGGGATGAGAGGCTACACCTTC.

The chain uses TRBV6-6 and TRBJ2-7, with 7 bases aligning to TRBD2. The CDR3 contains 15 residues. Germline V gene sequence: CDR1 MNHNY, CDR2 SVGAGI (reference sequence). Trimming removed 5 bases from V and 6 bases from J; junction bases left unmatched: 13. The DNA for the CDR3 is TGTGCCAGCAGTGCCCGGACTAGTCGGGATGGCGAGCAGTACTTC. Amino acids: CASSARTSRDGEQYF.

This chain links TRBV30 with TRBJ2-2; D unresolved. CDR1 GTSNPN and CDR2 SVGIG come from the germline V gene (reference sequence). Trimming removed 0 bases at V and 3 bases at J, with 5 bases between. CDR3 length: 13 residues. CDR3 sequence: CAWSVWDTGELFF. CDR3 sequence (DNA): TGTGCCTGGAGTGTATGGGACACCGGGGAGCTGTTTTTT.

The CDR3 nucleotides are TGTGCCACCAAGGGACCTGGGAATGAGCAGTTCTTC. Amino acids: CATKGPGNEQFF. The V gene is TRBV6-1, the J gene TRBJ2-1; D possibly uses TRBD1 or TRBD2 (5 bases each). Trimming stripped 10 bases from V and 7 bases from J, with 14 bases between. The CDR3 has 12 amino acids. Germline CDR1 MNHNS, CDR2 SASEGT.

The gene calls are TRBV11-2 and TRBJ2-1, with 10 bases lining up with TRBD2. V lost 5 bases and J lost 10; bases outside the gene matches: 11. Germline CDR1 and CDR2: SGHAT and FQNNGV. The CDR3 loop spans 15 amino acids. The CDR3 DNA reads TGTGCCAGCAGCCCCACTAGCGGGACCTTGGGCGAGCAGTTCTTC. Its protein product is CASSPTSGTLGEQFF. The full variable domain, its missing parts supplied by reference TRBV11-2 and TRBJ2-1, is EAGVAQSPRYKIIEKRQSVAFWCNPISGHATLYWYQQILGQGPKLLIQFQNNGVVDDSQLPKDRFSAERLKGVDSTLKIQPAKLEDSAVYLCASSPTSGTLGEQFFGPGTRLTVL.

This chain connects TRBV11-2 to TRBJ1-1; the D is unclear. V gave up 4 bases and J gave up 0 bases, with 3 bases separating them. CDR1 and CDR2 (germline): SGHAT, FQNNGV. The CDR3 loop spans 12 amino acids. The CDR3 spells CASSSMNTEAFF. CDR3 DNA sequence: TGTGCCAGCAGCTCCATGAACACTGAAGCTTTCTTT.

The chain links TRBV4-3 to TRBJ1-6; 8 bases fit TRBD1. The CDR3 loop spans 14 amino acids. The germline CDR1 and CDR2 sequences are LGHNA and YSLEER. The trim removed 3 bases at V and 9 bases at J, leaving 4 bases unmatched. The CDR3 DNA reads as TGCGCCAGCAGCCACGGACAGGGAGGTTCACCCCTCCACTTT. Translating gives CASSHGQGGSPLHF.

The rearrangement joins TRBV27 to TRBJ1-5; D is ambiguous. The CDR3 totals 14 residues. From germline, CDR1 is MNHEY and CDR2 SMNVEV (reference sequence). The V and J ends lost 6 bases and 1 base respectively, with 10 bases between them. The CDR3 region is CASSPEPSNQPQHF. CDR3 bases: TGTGCCAGCAGCCCGGAGCCCAGCAATCAGCCCCAGCATTTT.

The rearrangement uses TRBV11-2 and TRBJ2-7, with TRBD1 identical over 10 bases. The CDR3 extends over 15 amino acids. Trimming cost V 5 bases and J 4 bases; bases outside gene matches: 8. Per the germline V gene, CDR1 is SGHAT and CDR2 is FQNNGV. CDR3: CASSRGTGEGYEQYF. Written as DNA, the CDR3 is TGTGCCAGCAGCCGAGGGACAGGGGAGGGGTACGAGCAGTACTTC.

The count of this clone is one. J is TRBJ2-7 and V is TRBV7-9; TRBD1 is a possible D gene (5 bases). The length of the CDR3 is 16 residues. V lost 2 bases and J lost 2, with 16 bases in between. The germline CDR1 and CDR2 sequences are SEHNR and FQNEAQ (reference sequence). CDR3 DNA: TGTGCCAGCAGCTTACAGCATGGTAGCAGGGCCTACGAGCAGTACTTC. This sequence encodes CASSLQHGSRAYEQYF.

The chain combines TRBV4-3 with TRBJ1-6, with 11 bases that match TRBD1. Losses at the gene ends were 0 bases for V and 8 bases for J; bases not matched to a gene: 6. Germline assignment: CDR1 LGHNA and CDR2 YSLEER. This CDR3 contains 17 residues. Written as DNA, the CDR3 is TGCGCCAGCAGCCAAGATCCGGACAGGGGGCCATATTCACCCCTCCACTTT. It is translated as CASSQDPDRGPYSPLHF.

V is TRBV29-1 and J is TRBJ2-4, with 8 positions matching TRBD2. V lost 1 base to trimming and J lost 8 bases; unmatched junction nucleotides: 13. This CDR3 contains 16 residues. In germline, CDR1 is SQVTM, CDR2 ANQGSEA. CDR3: CSVEAVTGGPGDIQYF. The CDR3 DNA reads TGCAGCGTTGAAGCTGTAACGGGAGGGCCGGGAGACATTCAGTACTTC.

The chain has TRBV11-2 and TRBJ2-7; D is undetermined. Germline loops: CDR1 SGHAT, CDR2 FQNNGV. Trimming removed 2 bases from V and 2 bases from J, with 7 bases in between. This CDR3 is 13 amino acids long. Here the CDR3 reads CASSLSNTYEQYF. As DNA, the CDR3 is TGTGCCAGCAGCTTATCTAACACCTACGAGCAGTACTTC.

This clone occurred once. This chain joins TRBV12-5 and TRBJ2-2; 7 bases line up with TRBD1. J lost 6 bases, V lost 6 bases, and 4 bases had no gene match. Germline CDR1 LGHNT, CDR2 FRNRAP. This CDR3 is built from 13 residues. The CDR3 DNA sequence: TGTGCTAGTGGCCGGGACAGTGCCGGGGAGCTGTTTTTT. Its translation is CASGRDSAGELFF.

The chain couples TRBV11-2 to TRBJ2-1, with D perhaps TRBD2 (5 bases). This CDR3 has 13 residues. Trimming shortened V by 3 bases and J by 9 bases, and 12 bases separated the two germline ends. Germline-derived CDR1 and CDR2 are SGHAT and FQNNGV. CDR3 amino acids: CASSLGSGPEQFF. The CDR3 nucleotides are TGTGCCAGCAGCTTGGGGAGTGGGCCTGAGCAGTTCTTC.